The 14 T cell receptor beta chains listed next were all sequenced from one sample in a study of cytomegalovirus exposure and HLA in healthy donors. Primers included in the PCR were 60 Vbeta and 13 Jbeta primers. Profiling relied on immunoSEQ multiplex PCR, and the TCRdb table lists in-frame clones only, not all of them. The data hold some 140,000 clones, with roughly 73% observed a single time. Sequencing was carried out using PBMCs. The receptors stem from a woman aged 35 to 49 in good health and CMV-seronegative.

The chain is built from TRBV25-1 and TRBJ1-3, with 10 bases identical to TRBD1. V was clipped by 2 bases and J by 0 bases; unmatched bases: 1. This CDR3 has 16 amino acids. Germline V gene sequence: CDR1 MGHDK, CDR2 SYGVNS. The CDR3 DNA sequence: TGTGCCAGCAGTGAACGGACAGGGGGCTCTGGAAACACCATATATTTT. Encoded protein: CASSERTGGSGNTIYF.

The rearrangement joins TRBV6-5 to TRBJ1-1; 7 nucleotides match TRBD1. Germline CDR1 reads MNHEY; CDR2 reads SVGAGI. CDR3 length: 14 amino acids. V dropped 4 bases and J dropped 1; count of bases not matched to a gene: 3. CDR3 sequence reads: CASSWDSGNTEAFF. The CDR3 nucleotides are TGTGCCAGCAGTTGGGACAGCGGGAACACTGAAGCTTTCTTT.

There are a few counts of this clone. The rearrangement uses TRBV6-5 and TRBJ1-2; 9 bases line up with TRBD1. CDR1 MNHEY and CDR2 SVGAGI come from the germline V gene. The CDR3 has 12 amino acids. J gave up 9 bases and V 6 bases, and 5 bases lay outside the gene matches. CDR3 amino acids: CASRDRGNSYTF. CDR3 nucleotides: TGTGCCAGCAGGGACAGGGGAAATAGCTACACCTTC.

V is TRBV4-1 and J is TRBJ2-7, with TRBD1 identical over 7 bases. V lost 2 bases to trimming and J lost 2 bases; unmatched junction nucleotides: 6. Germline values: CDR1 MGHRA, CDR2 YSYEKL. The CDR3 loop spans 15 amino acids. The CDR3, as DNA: TGCGCCAGCAGCCAACGGGACAGTCAAACCTACGAGCAGTACTTC. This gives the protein CASSQRDSQTYEQYF.

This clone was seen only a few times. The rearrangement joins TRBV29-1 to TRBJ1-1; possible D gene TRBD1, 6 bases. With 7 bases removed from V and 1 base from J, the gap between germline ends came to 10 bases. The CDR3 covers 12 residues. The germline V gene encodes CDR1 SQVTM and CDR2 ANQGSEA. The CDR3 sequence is CSGRRGNTEAFF. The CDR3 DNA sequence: TGCAGCGGCCGCAGGGGGAACACTGAAGCTTTCTTT.

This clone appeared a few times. CDR3 residues: CASSRGQAGGYNEQFF. In nucleotides, the CDR3 is TGTGCCAGCAGCCGGGGGCAGGCGGGGGGGTACAATGAGCAGTTCTTC. This rearrangement joins TRBV5-4 to TRBJ2-1; 9 bases fit TRBD2. CDR3 size: 16 residues. Trimming took 4 bases from V and 4 from J; bases not matched to a gene: 9. CDR1 is SGHNT, CDR2 YYREEE, per germline (reference sequence).

CDR3 loop: CASSEVFGFGVAFF. The CDR3 nucleotides are TGTGCCAGCAGTGAAGTTTTCGGGTTCGGGGTAGCTTTCTTT. This chain joins TRBV6-1 and TRBJ1-1; D not certain. The V gene's germline CDR1 is MNHNS and CDR2 SASEGT. Trimming stripped 1 base from V and 10 bases from J, with 16 bases between. This CDR3 comprises 14 residues.

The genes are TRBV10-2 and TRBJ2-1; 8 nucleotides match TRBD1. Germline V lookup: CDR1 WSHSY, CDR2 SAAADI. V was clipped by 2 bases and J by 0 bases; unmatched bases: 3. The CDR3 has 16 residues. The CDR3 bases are TGCGCCAGCAGTGAGACTACAGGGGGCTCCTACAATGAGCAGTTCTTC. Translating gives CASSETTGGSYNEQFF.

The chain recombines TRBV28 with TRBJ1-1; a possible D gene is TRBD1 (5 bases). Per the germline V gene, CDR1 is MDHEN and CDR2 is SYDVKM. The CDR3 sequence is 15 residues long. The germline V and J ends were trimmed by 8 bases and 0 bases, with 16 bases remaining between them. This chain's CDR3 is CASLGQDQMNTEAFF. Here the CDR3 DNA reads TGTGCCAGCCTGGGGCAGGATCAAATGAACACTGAAGCTTTCTTT.

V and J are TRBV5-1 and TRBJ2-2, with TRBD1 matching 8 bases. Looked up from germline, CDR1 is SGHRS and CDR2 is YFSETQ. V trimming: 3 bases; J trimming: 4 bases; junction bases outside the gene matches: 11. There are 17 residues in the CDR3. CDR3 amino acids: CASSSAPGDRRTGELFF. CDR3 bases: TGCGCCAGCAGCTCCGCACCCGGGGACAGGCGCACCGGGGAGCTGTTTTTT.

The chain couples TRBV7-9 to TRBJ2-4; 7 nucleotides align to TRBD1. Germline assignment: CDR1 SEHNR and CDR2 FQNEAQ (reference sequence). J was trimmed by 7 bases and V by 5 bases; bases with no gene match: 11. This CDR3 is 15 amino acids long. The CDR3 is CASSPRGIAGNIQYF. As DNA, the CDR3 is TGTGCCAGCAGCCCCAGGGGGATAGCAGGGAACATTCAGTACTTC.

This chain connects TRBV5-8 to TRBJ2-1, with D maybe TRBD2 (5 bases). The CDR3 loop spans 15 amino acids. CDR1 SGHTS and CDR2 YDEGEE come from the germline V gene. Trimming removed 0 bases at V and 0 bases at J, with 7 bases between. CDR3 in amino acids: CASSLDGVSYNEQFF. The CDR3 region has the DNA TGTGCCAGCAGCTTGGACGGGGTCTCCTACAATGAGCAGTTCTTC.

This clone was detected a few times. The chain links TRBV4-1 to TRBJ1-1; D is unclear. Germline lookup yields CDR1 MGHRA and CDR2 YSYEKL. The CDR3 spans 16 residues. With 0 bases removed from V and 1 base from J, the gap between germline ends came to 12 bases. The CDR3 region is CASSQDLFVWNTEAFF. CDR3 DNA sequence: TGCGCCAGCAGCCAAGACCTTTTTGTGTGGAACACTGAAGCTTTCTTT.

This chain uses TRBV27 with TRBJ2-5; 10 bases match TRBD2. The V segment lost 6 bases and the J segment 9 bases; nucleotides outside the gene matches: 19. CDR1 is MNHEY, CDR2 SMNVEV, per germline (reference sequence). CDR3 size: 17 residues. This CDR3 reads CASRHKLAGRGAEAQYF. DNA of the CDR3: TGTGCCAGCAGACACAAACTAGCGGGGCGGGGGGCCGAGGCCCAGTACTTC.